The rows below give T cell receptor beta chains drawn from one sample of a study of blood T cell repertoires in COVID-19. The data were produced by immunoSEQ multiplex PCR, yet TCRdb's version contains in-frame clones alone and is incomplete. The sample yields about 480,000 clones, 75% to 90% seen once. The specimen sequenced was peripheral blood. The origin of the receptors is a woman aged 25-40 years with acute or convalescent COVID-19. CDR3s leave out the opening cysteine and the closing phenylalanine or tryptophan.

CDR3aa: ASSLARPRRGETQY; v_gene: TRBV5-4; j_gene: TRBJ2-5
CDR3aa: ATSDSRKGAQPQH; v_gene: TRBV24-1; j_gene: TRBJ1-5
CDR3aa: ASSTGNWEQF; v_gene: TRBV11-2; j_gene: TRBJ2-1
CDR3aa: ASSSGHPSGANVLT; v_gene: TRBV5-4; j_gene: TRBJ2-6
CDR3aa: ASSLVEGQGNTEAF; v_gene: TRBV7-9; j_gene: TRBJ1-1
CDR3aa: ASSPPEGGQTQY; v_gene: TRBV18; j_gene: TRBJ2-5
CDR3aa: AWRQGFANYGYT; v_gene: TRBV30; j_gene: TRBJ1-2
CDR3aa: ASSSYYEQY; v_gene: TRBV7-2; j_gene: TRBJ2-7
CDR3aa: ASSSIQGNEQF; v_gene: TRBV6-6; j_gene: TRBJ2-1
CDR3aa: ASSLEDLIH; v_gene: TRBV28; j_gene: TRBJ1-6
CDR3aa: ASSLGGGREQY; v_gene: TRBV7-3; j_gene: TRBJ2-7
CDR3aa: ASSQDGLVEQY; v_gene: TRBV4-2; j_gene: TRBJ2-7
CDR3aa: ASSQEPREGDEQY; v_gene: TRBV3-1/TRBV3-2; j_gene: TRBJ2-7
CDR3aa: ASSPAGGPLDTQY; v_gene: TRBV28; j_gene: TRBJ2-3
CDR3aa: ASSVTLAASYEQY; v_gene: TRBV21-1; j_gene: TRBJ2-7
CDR3aa: SVAGYYGYT; v_gene: TRBV29-1; j_gene: TRBJ1-2
CDR3aa: ASRNGQGNQPQH; v_gene: TRBV2; j_gene: TRBJ1-5
CDR3aa: ASRISKETEAF; v_gene: TRBV6-5; j_gene: TRBJ1-1
CDR3aa: ASSLAPFGRNTEAF; v_gene: TRBV7-9; j_gene: TRBJ1-1
CDR3aa: AWSVLSDTEGNTQY; v_gene: TRBV30; j_gene: TRBJ2-3
CDR3aa: ASSIHREGVSGNTIY; v_gene: TRBV21-1; j_gene: TRBJ1-3
CDR3aa: ASSFGGGYEQY; v_gene: TRBV5-6; j_gene: TRBJ2-7
CDR3aa: ASSPGLISYEQY; v_gene: TRBV18; j_gene: TRBJ2-7
CDR3aa: ASSDRGGGQPQH; v_gene: TRBV2; j_gene: TRBJ1-5
CDR3aa: ATETSQGSHYGYT; v_gene: TRBV9; j_gene: TRBJ1-2
CDR3aa: ASSRVRVLVDGELF; v_gene: TRBV4-1; j_gene: TRBJ2-2
CDR3aa: ASGLAVTGSSYEQY; v_gene: TRBV12-5; j_gene: TRBJ2-7
CDR3aa: ASSERRGDTDTQY; v_gene: TRBV2; j_gene: TRBJ2-3